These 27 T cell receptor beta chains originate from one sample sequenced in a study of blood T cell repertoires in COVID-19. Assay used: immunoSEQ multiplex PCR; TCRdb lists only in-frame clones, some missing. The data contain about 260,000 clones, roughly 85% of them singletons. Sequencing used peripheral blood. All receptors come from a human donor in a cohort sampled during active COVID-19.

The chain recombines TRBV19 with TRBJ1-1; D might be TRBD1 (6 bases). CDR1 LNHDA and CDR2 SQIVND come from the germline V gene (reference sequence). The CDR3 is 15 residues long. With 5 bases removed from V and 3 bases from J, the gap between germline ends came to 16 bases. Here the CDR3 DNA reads TGTGCCAGTAGTTCGCAAGGGGGTACGGACACTGAAGCTTTCTTT. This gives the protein CASSSQGGTDTEAFF.

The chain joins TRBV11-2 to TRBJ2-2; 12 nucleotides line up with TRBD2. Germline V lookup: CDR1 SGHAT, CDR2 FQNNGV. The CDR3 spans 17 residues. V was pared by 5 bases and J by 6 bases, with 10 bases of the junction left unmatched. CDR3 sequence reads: CASSLRGGTSGPGELFF. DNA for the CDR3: TGTGCCAGCAGCCTCAGGGGAGGGACTAGCGGGCCCGGGGAGCTGTTTTTT.

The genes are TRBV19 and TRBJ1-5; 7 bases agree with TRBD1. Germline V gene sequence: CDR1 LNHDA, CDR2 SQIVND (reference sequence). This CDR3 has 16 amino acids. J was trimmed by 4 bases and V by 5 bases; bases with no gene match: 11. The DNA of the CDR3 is TGTGCCAGTAGTCTTCTGACAGGGCTCAGGAATCAGCCCCAGCATTTT. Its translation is CASSLLTGLRNQPQHF.

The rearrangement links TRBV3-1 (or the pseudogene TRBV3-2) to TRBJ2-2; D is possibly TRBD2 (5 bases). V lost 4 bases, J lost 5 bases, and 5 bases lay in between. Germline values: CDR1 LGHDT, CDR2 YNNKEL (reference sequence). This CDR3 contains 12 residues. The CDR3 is CASSPGTGELFF. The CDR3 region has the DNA TGTGCCAGCAGCCCGGGGACCGGGGAGCTGTTTTTT.

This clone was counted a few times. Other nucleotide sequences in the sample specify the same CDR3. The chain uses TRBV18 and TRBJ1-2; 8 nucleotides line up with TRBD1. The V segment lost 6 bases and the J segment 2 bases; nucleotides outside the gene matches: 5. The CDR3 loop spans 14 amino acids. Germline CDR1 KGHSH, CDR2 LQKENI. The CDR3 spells CASSPGQENYGYTF. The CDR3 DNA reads TGTGCCAGCTCCCCGGGACAGGAGAACTATGGCTACACCTTC. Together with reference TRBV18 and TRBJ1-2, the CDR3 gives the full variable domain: NAGVMQNPRHLVRRRGQEARLRCSPMKGHSHVYWYRQLPEEGLKFMVYLQKENIIDESGMPKERFSAEFPKEGPSILRIQQVVRGDSAAYFCASSPGQENYGYTFGSGTRLTVV.

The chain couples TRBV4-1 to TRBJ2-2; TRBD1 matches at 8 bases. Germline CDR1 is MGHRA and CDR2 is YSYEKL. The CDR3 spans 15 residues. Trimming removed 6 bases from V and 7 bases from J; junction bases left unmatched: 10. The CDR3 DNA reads TGCGCCAGCAGACGACCAGGGGGCCGTAACGGGGAGCTGTTTTTT. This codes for CASRRPGGRNGELFF.

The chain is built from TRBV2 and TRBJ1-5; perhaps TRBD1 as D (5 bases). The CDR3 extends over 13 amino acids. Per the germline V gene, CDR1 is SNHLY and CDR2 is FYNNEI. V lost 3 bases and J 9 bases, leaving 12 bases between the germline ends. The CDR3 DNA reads TGTGCCAGCAGTGAGGAGGGGAGCTTGCCCCAGCATTTT. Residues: CASSEEGSLPQHF.

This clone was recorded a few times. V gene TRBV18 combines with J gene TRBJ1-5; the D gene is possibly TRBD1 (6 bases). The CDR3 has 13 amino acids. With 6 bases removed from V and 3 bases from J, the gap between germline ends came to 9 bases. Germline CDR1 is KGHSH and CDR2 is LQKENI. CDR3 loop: CASSRQDNQPQHF. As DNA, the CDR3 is TGTGCCAGCTCGCGACAGGACAATCAGCCCCAGCATTTT.

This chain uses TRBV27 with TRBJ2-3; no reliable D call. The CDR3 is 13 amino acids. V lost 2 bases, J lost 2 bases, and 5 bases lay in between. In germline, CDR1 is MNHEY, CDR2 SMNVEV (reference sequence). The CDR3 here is CASSLLITDTQYF. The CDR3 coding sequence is TGTGCCAGCAGTTTACTTATCACAGATACGCAGTATTTT.

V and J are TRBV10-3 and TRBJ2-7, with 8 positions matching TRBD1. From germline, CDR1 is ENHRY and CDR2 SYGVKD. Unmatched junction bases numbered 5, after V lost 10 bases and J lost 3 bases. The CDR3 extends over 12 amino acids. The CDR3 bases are TGTGCCACCACTGACAGGGGCTACGAGCAGTACTTC. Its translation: CATTDRGYEQYF.

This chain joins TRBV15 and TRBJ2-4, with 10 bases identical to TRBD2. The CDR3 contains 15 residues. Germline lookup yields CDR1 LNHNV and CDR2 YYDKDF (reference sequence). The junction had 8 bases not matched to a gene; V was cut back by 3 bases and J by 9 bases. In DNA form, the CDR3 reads TGTGCCACCAGCAGGGACCCTAGCGGGAGTGGCATTCAGTACTTC. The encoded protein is CATSRDPSGSGIQYF.

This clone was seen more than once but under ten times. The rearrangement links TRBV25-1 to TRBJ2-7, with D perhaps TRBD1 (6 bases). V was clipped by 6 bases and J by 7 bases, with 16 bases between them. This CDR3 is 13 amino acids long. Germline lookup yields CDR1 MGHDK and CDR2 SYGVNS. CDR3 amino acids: CASSITGTWEQYF. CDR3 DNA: TGTGCCAGCAGCATTACAGGGACCTGGGAGCAGTACTTC.

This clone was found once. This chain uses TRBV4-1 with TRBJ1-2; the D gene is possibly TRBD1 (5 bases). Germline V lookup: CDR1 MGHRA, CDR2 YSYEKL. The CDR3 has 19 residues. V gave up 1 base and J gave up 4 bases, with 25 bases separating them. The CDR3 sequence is CASSQATRMFRDSFYGYTF. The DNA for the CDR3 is TGCGCCAGCAGCCAAGCTACGCGGATGTTCCGGGACTCATTCTATGGCTACACCTTC.

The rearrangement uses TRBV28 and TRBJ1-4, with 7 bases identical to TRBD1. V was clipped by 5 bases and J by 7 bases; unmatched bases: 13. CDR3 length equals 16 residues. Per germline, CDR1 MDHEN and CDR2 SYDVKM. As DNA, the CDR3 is TGTGCCAGCAGTCCAGGGGGGACCTACGACGGTGAAAAACTGTTTTTT. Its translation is CASSPGGTYDGEKLFF.

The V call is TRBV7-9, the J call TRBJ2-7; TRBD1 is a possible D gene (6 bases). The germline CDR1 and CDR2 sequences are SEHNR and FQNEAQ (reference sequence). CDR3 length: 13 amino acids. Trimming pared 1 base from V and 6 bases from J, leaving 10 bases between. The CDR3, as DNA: TGTGCCAGCAGCTTAGTGCTAGGGGGCGAGCAGTACTTC. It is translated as CASSLVLGGEQYF.

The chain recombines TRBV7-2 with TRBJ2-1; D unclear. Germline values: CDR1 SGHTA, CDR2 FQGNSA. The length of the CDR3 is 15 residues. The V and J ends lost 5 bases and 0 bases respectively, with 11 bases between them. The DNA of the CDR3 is TGTGCCAGCAGCCAACAGATGAGCTCCTACAATGAGCAGTTCTTC. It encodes CASSQQMSSYNEQFF.

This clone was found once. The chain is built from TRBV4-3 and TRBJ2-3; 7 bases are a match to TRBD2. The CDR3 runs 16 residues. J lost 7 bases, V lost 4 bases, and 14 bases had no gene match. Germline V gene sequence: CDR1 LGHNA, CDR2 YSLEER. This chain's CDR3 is CASSLFTSGIVNTQYF. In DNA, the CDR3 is TGCGCCAGCAGCCTTTTCACAAGCGGGATCGTTAATACGCAGTATTTT.

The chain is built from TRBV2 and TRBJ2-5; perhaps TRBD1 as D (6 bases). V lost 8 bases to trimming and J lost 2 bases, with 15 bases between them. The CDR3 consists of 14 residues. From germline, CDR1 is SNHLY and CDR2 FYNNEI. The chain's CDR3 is CASGNRQGQETQYF. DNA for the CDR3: TGTGCCAGCGGCAATAGGCAGGGGCAAGAGACCCAGTACTTC.

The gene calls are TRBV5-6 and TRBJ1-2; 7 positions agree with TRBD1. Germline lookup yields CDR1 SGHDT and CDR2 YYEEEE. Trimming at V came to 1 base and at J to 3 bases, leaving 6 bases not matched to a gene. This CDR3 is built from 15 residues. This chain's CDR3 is CASSLWVDRDYGYTF. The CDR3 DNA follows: TGTGCCAGCAGCTTGTGGGTTGACAGGGACTATGGCTACACCTTC.

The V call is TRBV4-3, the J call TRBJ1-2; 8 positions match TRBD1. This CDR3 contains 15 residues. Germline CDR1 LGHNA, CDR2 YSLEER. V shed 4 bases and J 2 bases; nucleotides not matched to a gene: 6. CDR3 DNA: TGCGCCAGCAGCCTAGGACAGGGTTTAAACTATGGCTACACCTTC. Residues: CASSLGQGLNYGYTF.

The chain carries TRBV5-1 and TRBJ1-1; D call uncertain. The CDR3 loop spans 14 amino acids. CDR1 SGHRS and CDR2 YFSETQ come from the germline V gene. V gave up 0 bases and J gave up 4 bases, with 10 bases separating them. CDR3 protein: CASSLAGGFTEAFF. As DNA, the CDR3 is TGCGCCAGCAGCTTGGCGGGAGGGTTCACTGAAGCTTTCTTT.

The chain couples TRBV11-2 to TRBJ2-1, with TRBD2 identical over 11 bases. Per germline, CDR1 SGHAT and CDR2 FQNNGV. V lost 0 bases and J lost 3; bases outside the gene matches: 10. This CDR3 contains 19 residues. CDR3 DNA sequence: TGTGCCAGCAGCTTAGATCCCGGCCTAGCGGGAGGCTACTACAATGAGCAGTTCTTC. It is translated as CASSLDPGLAGGYYNEQFF.

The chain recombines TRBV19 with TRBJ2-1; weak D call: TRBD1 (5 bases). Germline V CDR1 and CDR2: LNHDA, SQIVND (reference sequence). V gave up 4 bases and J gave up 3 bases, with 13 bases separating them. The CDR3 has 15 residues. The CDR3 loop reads CASSTFSDSYNEQFF. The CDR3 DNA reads TGTGCCAGTAGTACGTTTTCTGACAGCTACAATGAGCAGTTCTTC.

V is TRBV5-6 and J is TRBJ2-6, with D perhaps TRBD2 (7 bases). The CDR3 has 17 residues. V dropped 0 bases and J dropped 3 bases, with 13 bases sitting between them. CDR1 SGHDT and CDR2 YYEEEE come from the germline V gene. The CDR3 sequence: CASSLAVRGRGANVLTF. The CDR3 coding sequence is TGTGCCAGCAGCTTGGCGGTGCGGGGGCGTGGGGCCAACGTCCTGACTTTC. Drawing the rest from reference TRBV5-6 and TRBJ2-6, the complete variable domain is DAGVTQSPTHLIKTRGQQVTLRCSPKSGHDTVSWYQQALGQGPQFIFQYYEEEERQRGNFPDRFSGHQFPNYSSELNVNALLLGDSALYLCASSLAVRGRGANVLTFGAGSRLTVL.

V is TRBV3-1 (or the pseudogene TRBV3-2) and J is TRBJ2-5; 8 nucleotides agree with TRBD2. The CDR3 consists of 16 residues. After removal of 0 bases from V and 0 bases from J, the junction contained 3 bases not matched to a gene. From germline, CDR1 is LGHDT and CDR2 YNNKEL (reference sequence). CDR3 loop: CASSQDISGDQETQYF. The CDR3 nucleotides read TGTGCCAGCAGCCAAGATATTAGCGGGGACCAAGAGACCCAGTACTTC.

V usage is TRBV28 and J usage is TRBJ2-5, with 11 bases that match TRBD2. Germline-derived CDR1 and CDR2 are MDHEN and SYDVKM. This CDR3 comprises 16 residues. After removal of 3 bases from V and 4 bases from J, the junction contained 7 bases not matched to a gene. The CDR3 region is CASSLGGLAGGETQYF. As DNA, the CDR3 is TGTGCCAGCAGTTTGGGAGGACTAGCGGGTGGAGAGACCCAGTACTTC.

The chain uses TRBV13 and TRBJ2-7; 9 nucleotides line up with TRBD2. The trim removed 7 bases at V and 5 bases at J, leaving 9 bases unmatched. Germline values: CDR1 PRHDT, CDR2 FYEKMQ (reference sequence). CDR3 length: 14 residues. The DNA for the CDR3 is TGTGCCAGCAACCGCGGGAGGGCCTTGAACGAGCAGTACTTC. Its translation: CASNRGRALNEQYF. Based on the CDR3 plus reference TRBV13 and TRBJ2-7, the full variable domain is AAGVIQSPRHLIKEKRETATLKCYPIPRHDTVYWYQQGPGQDPQFLISFYEKMQSDKGSIPDRFSAQQFSDYHSELNMSSLELGDSALYFCASNRGRALNEQYFGPGTRLTVT.